This T cell receptor (beta chain) was identified in a study of blood T cell repertoires in COVID-19. V was clipped by 2 bases and J by 4 bases, with 6 bases between them. The CDR3 length is 12 residues. Per the germline V gene, CDR1 is SGHAT and CDR2 is FQNNGV. Per the original methods: Estimation of nucleated cell counts relied on the amplification of reference gene primers. The assay was immunoSEQ multiplex PCR, and TCRdb's table has in-frame clones only and misses some. V and J calls and clone size come straight from that table; D and trimming were deduced from the DNA. The sample includes tens of thousands of clones, more than 85% of them seen just once.

V and J are TRBV11-2 and TRBJ2-7; TRBD2 might be the D (5 bases). This TCR derives from a human donor in a cohort sampled during active COVID-19. What was sequenced was peripheral blood. The DNA for the CDR3 is TGTGCCAGCAGCTTATCGGGGTACGAGCAGTACTTC. Amino acids: CASSLSGYEQYF.